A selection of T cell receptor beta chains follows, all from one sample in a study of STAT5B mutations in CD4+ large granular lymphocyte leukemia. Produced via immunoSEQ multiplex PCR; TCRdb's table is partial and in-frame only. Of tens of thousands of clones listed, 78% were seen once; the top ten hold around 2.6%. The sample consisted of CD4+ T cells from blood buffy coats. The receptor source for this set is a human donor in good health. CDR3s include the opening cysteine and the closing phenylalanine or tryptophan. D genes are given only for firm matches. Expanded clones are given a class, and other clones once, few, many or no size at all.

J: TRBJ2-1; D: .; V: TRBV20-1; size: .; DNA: TGCAGTGCTAGCTTTTACAATGAGCAGTTCTTC; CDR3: CSASFYNEQFF
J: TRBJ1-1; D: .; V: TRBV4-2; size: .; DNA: TGTGCCAGCAGCCAAGCAGCAGAGCAGAACACTGAAGCTTTCTTT; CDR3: CASSQAAEQNTEAFF
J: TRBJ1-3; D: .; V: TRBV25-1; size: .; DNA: TGTGCCAGCAGTGAACTCGTACGGAACACCATATATTTT; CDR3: CASSELVRNTIYF
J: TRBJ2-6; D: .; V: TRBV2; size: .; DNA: TGTGCCAGCGTGAGGGCGGGTGACCTCTCTGGGGCCAACGTCCTGACTTTC; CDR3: CASVRAGDLSGANVLTF
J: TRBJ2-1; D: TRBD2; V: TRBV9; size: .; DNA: TGTGCCAGCAGCGAAACCGGGACTAGCGGTTTCGGGGGGCGCGCCAATGAGCAGTTCTTC; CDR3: CASSETGTSGFGGRANEQFF
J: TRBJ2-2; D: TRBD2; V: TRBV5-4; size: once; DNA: TGTGCCAGCAGCCCCACCGTGGGGGGGAGGGGCACCGGGGAGCTGTTTTTT; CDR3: CASSPTVGGRGTGELFF
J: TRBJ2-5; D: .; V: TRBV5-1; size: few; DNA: TGCGCCAGCAGCCTTGGACAAGAGACCCAGTACTTC; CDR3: CASSLGQETQYF
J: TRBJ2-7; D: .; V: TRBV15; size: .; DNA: TGTGCCACCAGCAATCGAGGGGCTGTGACCGACGAGCAGTACTTC; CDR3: CATSNRGAVTDEQYF
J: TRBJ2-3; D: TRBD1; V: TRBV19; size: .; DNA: TGTGCCAGTAGTTCAGGACAGGGGGGTACAGATACGCAGTATTTT; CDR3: CASSSGQGGTDTQYF
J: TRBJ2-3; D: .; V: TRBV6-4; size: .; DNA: TGTGCCAGCAGCCGGAAGGCAGATACGCAGTATTTT; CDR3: CASSRKADTQYF
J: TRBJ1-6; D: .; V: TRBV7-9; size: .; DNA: TGTGCCAGCAGCCCAAAAGGGGCCCTCTTTAATTCACCCCTCCACTTT; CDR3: CASSPKGALFNSPLHF
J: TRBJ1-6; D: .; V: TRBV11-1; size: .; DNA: TGTGCCAGCAGCTCGAGCTCGGGGAATTCACCCCTCCACTTT; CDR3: CASSSSSGNSPLHF
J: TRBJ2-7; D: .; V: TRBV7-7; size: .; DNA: TGTGCCAGCAGCTTACACCAGGGTAGAACCTACGAGCAGTACTTC; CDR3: CASSLHQGRTYEQYF
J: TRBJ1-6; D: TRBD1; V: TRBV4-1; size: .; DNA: TGCGCCAGCAGCCAACGGGGACAGGGGGATTCACCCCTCCACTTT; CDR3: CASSQRGQGDSPLHF
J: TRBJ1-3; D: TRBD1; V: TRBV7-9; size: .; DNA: TGTGCCAGCAGCTTCCAGAGACAGGGTGACACCATATATTTT; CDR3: CASSFQRQGDTIYF